Below, 17 T cell receptor beta chains from the same sample are listed, as sequenced in a study of T-cell reconstitution after alpha-beta-depleted transplantation in children. Unique molecular identifiers tagged the TCRbeta library. TCRdb reprocessed the PCR reads via MiXCR and lists one record per CDR3 protein. This table has about 640,000 distinct CDR3 sequences, over 10% appearing once. The sequencing here drew on PBMCs, mostly from graft donor cells, taken 360 days after TCRalphabeta/CD19-depleted stem cell transplant. The receptor set was obtained from a male patient younger than 18 who had a stem cell transplant for acute myeloid leukemia, so the T cells may come from the graft donor.

This clonotype was recorded a few times. This chain connects TRBV4-3 to TRBJ2-7; 9 positions match TRBD1. Losses at the gene ends were 4 bases for V and 3 bases for J; bases not matched to a gene: 7. This CDR3 comprises 15 residues. Germline V gene sequence: CDR1 LGHNA, CDR2 YSLEER. The CDR3 is CASSPMGQGGYEQYF. The CDR3 coding sequence is TGCGCCAGCAGCCCGATGGGACAGGGAGGCTACGAGCAGTACTTC.

This clonotype was seen only a few times. This chain links TRBV27 with TRBJ2-7, with 16 bases that match TRBD2. Germline V gives CDR1 MNHEY, CDR2 SMNVEV (reference sequence). The CDR3 loop spans 14 amino acids. V trimming: 6 bases; J trimming: 7 bases; junction bases outside the gene matches: 3. Here the CDR3 DNA reads TGTGCCAGCAGGGGACTAGCGGGAGGGCGGGAGCAGTACTTC. Translation: CASRGLAGGREQYF.

The rearrangement joins TRBV20-1 to TRBJ2-7; the match to TRBD2 covers 12 bases. The CDR3 length is 13 residues. V was clipped by 6 bases and J by 5 bases; unmatched bases: 5. Germline CDR1 reads DFQATT; CDR2 reads SNEGSKA (reference sequence). The CDR3: CSAPLAGGNEQYF. In DNA, the CDR3 is TGCAGTGCGCCACTAGCGGGAGGAAACGAGCAGTACTTC.

This clonotype was observed a handful of times. The V call is TRBV15, the J call TRBJ2-3; no firm D call. There are 14 residues in the CDR3. Trimming took off 8 bases at V and 0 bases at J, with 12 bases between the two ends. Germline CDR1 is LNHNV and CDR2 is YYDKDF (reference sequence). The CDR3 DNA reads as TGTGCCACCTCAAGGATGGTCAGCACAGATACGCAGTATTTT. Translating it yields CATSRMVSTDTQYF.

This clonotype occurred many times. The chain joins TRBV20-1 to TRBJ2-1, with D perhaps matching TRBD2 (6 bases). Germline V CDR1 and CDR2: DFQATT, SNEGSKA (reference sequence). CDR3 size: 16 residues. Trimming removed 1 base at V and 2 bases at J, with 15 bases between. In DNA, the CDR3 is TGCAGTGCTAGAGCTTTAGCGCGGGATCCCTACAATGAGCAGTTCTTC. Its protein is CSARALARDPYNEQFF.

The chain couples TRBV6-5 to TRBJ2-5, with a possible D match to TRBD1 (5 bases). CDR1 and CDR2 (germline): MNHEY, SVGAGI. There are 15 residues in the CDR3. Trimming took 2 bases from V and 0 from J, leaving 10 bases between them. This CDR3 is CASSYTGPYQETQYF. The CDR3 DNA sequence: TGTGCCAGCAGTTACACAGGCCCGTACCAAGAGACCCAGTACTTC.

The chain links TRBV7-2 to TRBJ1-6; no clear D gene. Trimming stripped 7 bases from V and 9 bases from J, with 13 bases between. Germline V gives CDR1 SGHTA, CDR2 FQGNSA. The CDR3 runs to 13 residues. DNA of the CDR3: TGTGCCAGCACCTTGACAAGGATTTCACCCCTCCACTTT. Encoded protein: CASTLTRISPLHF.

Here the CDR3 DNA reads TGTGCCAGCAGCTTAGCCCCCGGGGATCACCAATACAATGAGCAGTTCTTC. Its translation: CASSLAPGDHQYNEQFF. The gene calls are TRBV7-9 and TRBJ2-1; weak D call: TRBD2 (5 bases). Germline CDR1 is SEHNR and CDR2 is FQNEAQ (reference sequence). V was shortened by 0 bases and J by 4 bases, with 16 bases between the two germline ends. This CDR3 has 17 amino acids.

This clonotype has ten or more counts. V usage is TRBV2 and J usage is TRBJ2-1, with 12 bases that match TRBD2. There are 14 residues in the CDR3. V lost 4 bases, J lost 8 bases, and 3 bases stayed unmatched. Germline CDR1 and CDR2: SNHLY and FYNNEI. CDR3 loop: CASSGLAGVDEQFF. Here the CDR3 DNA reads TGTGCCAGCAGTGGACTAGCGGGAGTCGATGAGCAGTTCTTC.

The sample holds many counts of this clonotype. CDR3 DNA: TGCAGTGCTATCCCGGAGATAAGACTAGCCAAAAACATTCAGTACTTC. It yields the protein CSAIPEIRLAKNIQYF. The rearrangement links TRBV20-1 to TRBJ2-4; no clear D. Germline lookup yields CDR1 DFQATT and CDR2 SNEGSKA (reference sequence). V shed 4 bases and J shed 0 bases, with 16 bases lying between them. The CDR3 loop spans 16 amino acids.

This clonotype was counted at least ten times. The chain has TRBV10-3 and TRBJ2-7, with 14 bases fitting TRBD2. This CDR3 region has 15 residues. After removal of 4 bases from V and 6 bases from J, the junction contained 5 bases not matched to a gene. Per the germline V gene, CDR1 is ENHRY and CDR2 is SYGVKD. This CDR3 reads CAISGTSGRYSEQYF. CDR3 sequence (DNA): TGTGCCATCAGTGGGACTAGCGGGAGGTACAGCGAGCAGTACTTC.

This clonotype has a handful of counts. The chain couples TRBV7-2 to TRBJ2-1, with D perhaps matching TRBD2 (5 bases). Germline CDR1 and CDR2: SGHTA and FQGNSA. The CDR3 covers 13 residues. V was cut by 1 base and J by 10 bases, with 11 bases left in between. The CDR3 spells CASSLDLAYEQFF. In DNA form, the CDR3 reads TGTGCCAGCAGCTTAGACCTAGCCTACGAGCAGTTCTTC.

This clonotype was seen ten or more times. This sequence joins TRBV15 and TRBJ2-7, with a possible D match to TRBD2 (7 bases). The CDR3 has 16 amino acids. Germline CDR1 and CDR2: LNHNV and YYDKDF (reference sequence). Trimming took off 4 bases at V and 5 bases at J, with 21 bases between the two ends. The CDR3 loop is CATSTAFGGGGDEQYF. CDR3 bases: TGTGCCACCAGCACGGCCTTCGGAGGGGGGGGCGACGAGCAGTACTTC.

The chain employs TRBV9 and TRBJ2-1; 8 nucleotides agree with TRBD2. V was clipped by 1 base and J by 10 bases; unmatched bases: 10. CDR1 is SGDLS, CDR2 YYNGEE, per germline. CDR3 length: 15 amino acids. CDR3 residues: CASSVSGSPAWEQFF. The CDR3 nucleotides are TGTGCCAGCAGCGTAAGCGGGAGCCCCGCATGGGAGCAGTTCTTC.

Ten or more counts support this clonotype. The CDR3 reads CATSREQRADTQYF. In DNA form, the CDR3 reads TGTGCCACCAGCAGAGAGCAGCGTGCAGATACGCAGTATTTT. V is TRBV15 and J is TRBJ2-3; D call uncertain. Germline V lookup: CDR1 LNHNV, CDR2 YYDKDF (reference sequence). The CDR3 runs 14 residues. V dropped 0 bases and J dropped 4 bases, with 8 bases sitting between them.

The chain carries TRBV3-1 and TRBJ2-2, with TRBD2 identical over 8 bases. After removal of 0 bases from V and 4 bases from J, the junction contained 7 bases not matched to a gene. The CDR3 contains 17 residues. CDR1 LGHDT and CDR2 YNNKEL come from the germline V gene (reference sequence). The CDR3 loop is CASSQDPLAGRTGELFF. CDR3 coding DNA: TGTGCCAGCAGCCAAGATCCCCTAGCGGGCCGCACCGGGGAGCTGTTTTTT. The variable domain in full, completed from reference TRBV3-1 and TRBJ2-2, reads DTAVSQTPKYLVTQMGNDKSIKCEQNLGHDTMYWYKQDSKKFLKIMFSYNNKELIINETVPNRFSPKSPDKAHLNLHINSLELGDSAVYFCASSQDPLAGRTGELFFGEGSRLTVL.

This clonotype was observed a handful of times. This chain joins TRBV29-1 and TRBJ2-3; 12 positions match TRBD2. V dropped 4 bases and J dropped 2; count of bases not matched to a gene: 7. The CDR3 covers 16 residues. Germline CDR1 is SQVTM and CDR2 is ANQGSEA. The CDR3 DNA reads TGCAGCGTTGCCTCAAGACTAGCGGGAGACACAGATACGCAGTATTTT. Its translation is CSVASRLAGDTDTQYF.